This TCR beta chain came from a study of response to subunit inactivated influenza vaccine. This clonotype has only a few counts. CDR3 size: 15 residues. The V and J ends lost 3 bases and 2 bases respectively, with 13 bases between them. Per the germline V gene, CDR1 is SEHNR and CDR2 is FQNEAQ (reference sequence). TCRdb ran MiXCR on the RT-PCR reads and lists one entry per CDR3 protein. The profile covers over 450,000 distinct CDR3 sequences, with 13% appearing a single time and 13% taken by the ten largest. Material: PBMCs from blood, obtained 45 days after vaccination. The sequence was collected from a man in his forties or fifties who received an inactivated influenza vaccine. The genes are TRBV7-9 and TRBJ2-5; maybe TRBD1 (5 bases). The CDR3 nucleotides are TGTGCCAGCAGCTTTGCTGGACATCAACAAGAGACCCAGTACTTC. This gives the protein CASSFAGHQQETQYF.